These 3 T cell receptor beta chains share one sample of origin, sequenced in a study of blood T cell repertoires in COVID-19. The data were produced by immunoSEQ multiplex PCR, yet TCRdb's version contains in-frame clones alone and is incomplete. The sample carries about 150,000 clones, about 85% recorded once. Sequencing was done on a sample of peripheral blood. These receptors were taken from a man in his 60s with COVID-19, enrolled during active disease.

This clone was recorded a few times. This chain joins TRBV29-1 and TRBJ2-1; 7 positions match TRBD1. The CDR3 extends over 13 amino acids. J lost 7 bases, V lost 1 base, and 4 bases had no gene match. The germline V gene encodes CDR1 SQVTM and CDR2 ANQGSEA. The CDR3 sequence: CSVEGQGTNEQFF. In DNA form, the CDR3 reads TGCAGCGTTGAAGGACAGGGTACGAATGAGCAGTTCTTC.

The chain links TRBV28 to TRBJ1-2; TRBD1 aligns across 7 bases. Germline CDR1 and CDR2: MDHEN and SYDVKM. V shed 6 bases and J 2 bases; nucleotides not matched to a gene: 6. This CDR3 contains 14 residues. The CDR3 loop is CASSPIQGNYGYTF. The CDR3 DNA sequence: TGTGCCAGCAGCCCAATACAGGGGAACTATGGCTACACCTTC.

The chain carries TRBV5-1 and TRBJ1-2, with TRBD1 identical over 8 bases. The V segment lost 0 bases and the J segment 8 bases; nucleotides outside the gene matches: 15. CDR3 length equals 17 residues. Per the germline V gene, CDR1 is SGHRS and CDR2 is YFSETQ. For the CDR3, the DNA is TGCGCCAGCAGCTTGGAGGGACAGGAATCCTTGTCGAGGGGCTACACCTTC. Translating gives CASSLEGQESLSRGYTF.